A selection of T cell receptor beta chains follows, all from one sample in a study of regulatory T cells in long-lasting Graves disease. TCRdb reprocessed the multiplex PCR reads via MiXCR and lists one record per CDR3 protein. The sample lists 420,000 or so distinct CDR3 sequences, approximately 16% occurring once. These same data were also listed under a study on T cells in Graves' hyperthyroidism and ophthalmopathy.

This specimen consisted of peripheral blood mononuclear cells (PBMCs), obtained at new diagnosis, from a patient treated with antithyroid drugs. These receptors were obtained from a woman between 18 and 29 years old with Graves disease. The CDR3 runs from the conserved cysteine through the conserved F or W. A D gene is named only where the DNA matches it firmly. The size of a clone is reported for some rows only, either as once, few or many, or as a class for expanded clones.

D gene,V gene,J gene,clone size,CDR3 DNA,CDR3 protein
TRBD2,TRBV30,TRBJ2-5,many,TGTGCCTGGAGCGACACTAGCGGGAGGTCGGGGAGTGAGACCCAGTACTTC,CAWSDTSGRSGSETQYF
TRBD2,TRBV18,TRBJ2-7,few,TGTGCCAGCTCACCAAGGACTAGCGGGAGTTACGAGCACTACTTC,CASSPRTSGSYEHYF
.,TRBV7-2,TRBJ2-1,many,TGTGCCAGCAGCCCGGGACTTTTCAATGAGCAGTTCTTC,CASSPGLFNEQFF
TRBD2,TRBV6-1,TRBJ2-7,.,TGTGCCAGCAGGACTAGCGGGAGGCCCTCCGTCTTTTACGAGCAGTACTTC,CASRTSGRPSVFYEQYF
.,TRBV28,TRBJ2-7,few,TGTGCCAGCAGTGTGGGGCAGGGGCTAGTGCTTCGCTACGAGCAGTACTTC,CASSVGQGLVLRYEQYF
TRBD1,TRBV2,TRBJ2-7,many,TGTGCCAGCAGTGACCCGGGACAGGGCTTCTACGAGCAGTACTTC,CASSDPGQGFYEQYF
TRBD2,TRBV7-8,TRBJ2-1,.,TGTGCCAGCAGCCAAAAACCCGGGACTAGCGGGAGTGAGCAGTTCTTC,CASSQKPGTSGSEQFF
TRBD1,TRBV3-1,TRBJ2-4,few,TGTGCCAGCACGGCCGGGACAGGGGGCTTGGGGGCCAAAAACATTCAGTACTTC,CASTAGTGGLGAKNIQYF
.,TRBV7-3,TRBJ2-2,.,TGTGCCAGCAGCTTAAGGGGTCCGGGACGACTGTTTTTT,CASSLRGPGRLFF
.,TRBV27,TRBJ1-2,many,TGTGCCAGCGCCCCCGGACGGAACTATGGCTACACCTTC,CASAPGRNYGYTF
.,TRBV28,TRBJ2-3,many,TGTGCCAGCAGTTTACTGGTCGCAGTCACAGATACGCAGTATTTT,CASSLLVAVTDTQYF
TRBD2,TRBV7-9,TRBJ2-1,many,TGTGCCAGCAGCCCACCGGGACTAGCGGGAGGTATAGAGCAGTTCTTC,CASSPPGLAGGIEQFF
TRBD2,TRBV3-1,TRBJ2-2,.,TGTGCCAGCAGCCAATCCGGGACTAGCGGGAGATGGAACACCGGGGAGCTGTTTTTT,CASSQSGTSGRWNTGELFF
.,TRBV20-1,TRBJ2-1,many,TGCAGTGCTAGAGATTTGGGGCAAGGGTATGAGCAGTTCTTC,CSARDLGQGYEQFF
TRBD1,TRBV27,TRBJ2-3,many,TGTGCCAGCGGAGGGACAGGGTCGGCAGATACGCAGTATTTT,CASGGTGSADTQYF
.,TRBV18,TRBJ1-6,few,TGTGCCAGCTCATCGGGTAGGATAGATTCACCCCTCCACTTT,CASSSGRIDSPLHF
TRBD2,TRBV4-3,TRBJ2-1,.,TGCGCCAGCAGCCAAGCGACCGGACTAGCGGCTGACAATGAGCAGTTCTTC,CASSQATGLAADNEQFF
.,TRBV6-1,TRBJ2-7,many,TGTGCCAGCAGTCAGTATAGGGACGCCACCTACGAGCAGTACTTC,CASSQYRDATYEQYF
TRBD1,TRBV2,TRBJ2-3,many,TGTGCCAGCAAGGACAGGGGCACAGATACGCAGTATTTT,CASKDRGTDTQYF
.,TRBV6-4,TRBJ2-6,many,TGTGCCAGCAGCCAGGGAGGATCTGGGGCCAACGTCCTGACTTTC,CASSQGGSGANVLTF